This TCR beta chain was observed in a study of cytomegalovirus exposure and HLA in healthy donors. Study context: In terms of ancestry, the Caucasian-associated cluster contained roughly 81% of the roughly 400 genotyped donors.

Notes on this clone: The antigen remains unidentified.

Both 60 Vbeta primers and 13 Jbeta primers went into the PCR. TCRdb's copy holds only in-frame clones and misses some; the assay was immunoSEQ multiplex PCR. Among some 150,000 clones, approximately 82% were seen once, and the ten largest hold over 1.1%. Study-level results: It was assumed in the presence/absence analyses that sequencing depth was roughly uniform across donors. Later analysis reportedly placed an Asian-associated ancestry cluster below the approximately 650-donor mean in N-insertions. Per published reports, the classifier diagnosed cytomegalovirus status with high specificity and sensitivity.

Germline CDR1 reads SGHAT; CDR2 reads FQNNGV. Trimming removed 1 base from V and 0 bases from J, with 7 bases in between. The CDR3 is 14 residues long. This clonotype was sampled from a male donor in good health and CMV-seronegative. The chain is built from TRBV11-2 and TRBJ2-7; D is ambiguous. The sample comprised PBMCs. The CDR3 nucleotides are TGTGCCAGCAGCTTAGCGTCAGGCTCCTACGAGCAGTACTTC. Its protein is CASSLASGSYEQYF.